This passage covers 10 T cell receptor beta chains from one sample sequenced in a study of beta chain features in type 1 diabetes. Expressed TCRB transcripts were sequenced, since all the RNA that had been isolated was reverse transcribed. Generated by immunoSEQ multiplex PCR, the TCRdb table keeps only in-frame clones and is missing some. The sample contains more than 100,000 clones, around 8.8% of which appear only once. Study-level points and caveats: Among all four CD4+ subsets, Type 1 diabetes patients had TCRB CDR3s that were moderately but significantly shorter.

Antigens of these TCRs are unknown. The sample taken for sequencing was central memory CD4+ T cells from blood. The origin of the receptors is a young man with type 1 diabetes.

This clone appeared a few times. The chain carries TRBV27 and TRBJ2-1, with 11 bases matching TRBD2. The CDR3 covers 12 residues. Germline V lookup: CDR1 MNHEY, CDR2 SMNVEV (reference sequence). The V and J ends lost 6 bases and 8 bases, in that order; junction bases with no gene match: 0. CDR3 sequence: CASRTSGDEQFF. DNA of the CDR3: TGTGCCAGCAGGACTAGCGGGGATGAGCAGTTCTTC.

The rearrangement uses TRBV10-3 and TRBJ2-7; D perhaps matches TRBD2 (5 bases). With 10 bases removed from V and 3 bases from J, the gap between germline ends came to 13 bases. This CDR3 has 12 amino acids. CDR1 and CDR2 (germline): ENHRY, SYGVKD. CDR3 nucleotide sequence: TGTGCCACTCGCTCAGGAGGCTACGAGCAGTACTTC. Its protein product is CATRSGGYEQYF.

This clone was seen a few times. Distinct nucleotide sequences in the sample also encode this CDR3. The V and J genes are TRBV5-1 and TRBJ2-3, with 11 bases identical to TRBD1. V dropped 3 bases and J dropped 3; count of bases not matched to a gene: 3. The germline V gene has CDR1 SGHRS and CDR2 YFSETQ. The CDR3 runs to 15 residues. This chain's CDR3 is CASSSGTGGTDTQYF. As DNA, the CDR3 is TGCGCCAGCAGCTCCGGGACAGGGGGAACAGATACGCAGTATTTT. Combining the CDR3 with reference TRBV5-1 and TRBJ2-3 gives the whole variable domain KAGVTQTPRYLIKTRGQQVTLSCSPISGHRSVSWYQQTPGQGLQFLFEYFSETQRNKGNFPGRFSGRQFSNSRSEMNVSTLELGDSALYLCASSSGTGGTDTQYFGPGTRLTVL.

J is TRBJ1-2 and V is TRBV7-2, with D unclear. CDR1 and CDR2 (germline): SGHTA, FQGNSA. The CDR3 sequence is 13 residues long. Deletions cut 2 bases from V and 4 bases from J, with 8 bases between. The CDR3 here is CASSLIPSYGYTF. CDR3 nucleotide sequence: TGTGCCAGCAGCTTAATCCCGTCCTATGGCTACACCTTC. The full variable domain, completed using reference TRBV7-2 and TRBJ1-2, is GAGVSQSPSNKVTEKGKDVELRCDPISGHTALYWYRQSLGQGLEFLIYFQGNSAPDKSGLPSDRFSAERTGGSVSTLTIQRTQQEDSAVYLCASSLIPSYGYTFGSGTRLTVV.

This clone showed up just a few times. The chain combines TRBV19 with TRBJ1-1, with a tentative D call TRBD1 (5 bases). CDR1 and CDR2 (germline): LNHDA, SQIVND (reference sequence). The CDR3 spans 15 residues. Trimming removed 5 bases at V and 4 bases at J, with 17 bases between. This CDR3 reads CASSPRTGMGTEAFF. The CDR3 DNA reads as TGTGCCAGTAGTCCTCGAACAGGAATGGGCACTGAAGCTTTCTTT.

V usage is TRBV29-1 and J usage is TRBJ2-5, with a possible D match to TRBD1 (6 bases). The CDR3 is 13 residues long. With 1 base removed from V and 2 bases from J, the gap between germline ends came to 8 bases. Germline V gene data show CDR1 as SQVTM and CDR2 as ANQGSEA. DNA for the CDR3: TGCAGCGTTGAAGTGGGGGCTCAAGAGACCCAGTACTTC. This gives the protein CSVEVGAQETQYF.

The J gene is TRBJ2-3, the V gene TRBV2; TRBD2 matches at 12 bases. The CDR3 runs to 17 residues. V shed 1 base and J 2 bases; nucleotides not matched to a gene: 4. Germline values: CDR1 SNHLY, CDR2 FYNNEI. CDR3 loop: CASSEEPSGGATDTQYF. Written as DNA, the CDR3 is TGTGCCAGCAGTGAAGAACCTAGCGGGGGGGCCACAGATACGCAGTATTTT.

This clone came up a few times. This chain connects TRBV9 to TRBJ2-5, with a weak D call TRBD2 (6 bases). The CDR3 spans 15 residues. The V gene lost 0 bases and the J gene lost 2 bases, with 11 bases spanning the gap. Germline CDR1 reads SGDLS; CDR2 reads YYNGEE. The CDR3 sequence: CASSVGGVQQETQYF. The CDR3, as DNA: TGTGCCAGCAGCGTAGGGGGGGTCCAACAAGAGACCCAGTACTTC.

V is TRBV4-2 and J is TRBJ1-1; D gene ambiguous. There are 13 residues in the CDR3. Germline assignment: CDR1 LGHNA and CDR2 YNFKEQ. Deletions cut 5 bases from V and 4 bases from J, with 11 bases between. The CDR3 DNA reads TGTGCCAGCAGCTTAGTCCCGGGCACTGAAGCTTTCTTT. This encodes CASSLVPGTEAFF.

This clone was seen only a few times. This chain connects TRBV11-2 to TRBJ2-3; 9 bases match TRBD2. The ends lost 4 bases at V and 5 bases at J; junction bases unmatched: 13. This CDR3 is built from 17 residues. Germline lookup yields CDR1 SGHAT and CDR2 FQNNGV. The CDR3 region has the DNA TGTGCCAGCAGCTCGCGCCGCGGCGGGGGGGTTCAAGATACGCAGTATTTT. Residues: CASSSRRGGGVQDTQYF.